A single sample gave rise to the 30 T cell receptor beta chains below, sequenced in a study of response to subunit inactivated influenza vaccine. Via MiXCR, TCRdb re-called the RT-PCR reads, giving one row per CDR3 protein. Here the sample spans about 570,000 distinct CDR3 sequences, approximately 10% being singletons. The sequencing used PBMCs from blood, collected on the day of vaccination. All receptors come from a man between 50 and 59 years old who received an inactivated influenza vaccine.

The chain links TRBV12-3 or TRBV12-4 to TRBJ2-1; 7 bases fit TRBD2. This CDR3 has 12 amino acids. V shed 10 bases and J 9 bases; nucleotides not matched to a gene: 9. CDR3 DNA sequence: TGTGCCACCTATCGGGGGGACGGTGAGCAGTTCTTC. This codes for CATYRGDGEQFF.

J is TRBJ2-7 and V is TRBV7-8; possible D gene TRBD2, 6 bases. The CDR3 is 11 amino acids. V lost 4 bases to trimming and J lost 7 bases, with 8 bases between them. Germline CDR1 is SGHVS and CDR2 is FQNEAQ. The CDR3 DNA follows: TGTGCCAGCAGCTCCAGCGGGGAGCAGTACTTC. It yields the protein CASSSSGEQYF.

This clonotype was counted at least ten times. V usage is TRBV20-1 and J usage is TRBJ2-1; 9 nucleotides agree with TRBD2. The V and J ends lost 0 bases and 5 bases, in that order; junction bases with no gene match: 5. Germline-derived CDR1 and CDR2 are DFQATT and SNEGSKA (reference sequence). The CDR3 has 15 residues. CDR3 nucleotide sequence: TGCAGTGCTAGAGATGGCGGGGGGGCCCACAATGAGCAGTTCTTC. Protein: CSARDGGGAHNEQFF.

This clonotype was observed many times. The chain uses TRBV2 and TRBJ1-5, with 8 bases that match TRBD1. V shed 5 bases and J 2 bases; nucleotides not matched to a gene: 2. This CDR3 has 14 amino acids. Germline V gene sequence: CDR1 SNHLY, CDR2 FYNNEI. The CDR3 DNA reads as TGTGCCAGCAGTCCGGACAGGGGCAATCAGCCCCAGCATTTT. It encodes CASSPDRGNQPQHF.

This chain joins TRBV2 and TRBJ2-1; 8 bases align to TRBD2. CDR1 is SNHLY and CDR2 is FYNNEI in the germline V gene. After removal of 1 base from V and 9 bases from J, the junction contained 11 bases not matched to a gene. The CDR3 runs 16 residues. The CDR3 here is CASSEGSESTSAEQFF. DNA of the CDR3: TGTGCCAGCAGTGAAGGATCAGAATCGACTAGCGCTGAGCAGTTCTTC.

The V call is TRBV12-3 or TRBV12-4, the J call TRBJ1-5, with TRBD1 as a possible D gene (5 bases). Trimming removed 5 bases from V and 0 bases from J, with 11 bases in between. This CDR3 is 15 amino acids long. Here the CDR3 reads CASSLGGNSNQPQHF. The CDR3 DNA reads TGTGCCAGCAGTCTCGGGGGTAATAGCAATCAGCCCCAGCATTTT.

In this sample, this clonotype turned up many times. The rearrangement uses TRBV5-1 and TRBJ2-5; no definite D call. Germline V lookup: CDR1 SGHRS, CDR2 YFSETQ. With 2 bases removed from V and 5 bases from J, the gap between germline ends came to 10 bases. The CDR3 has 13 residues. This CDR3 is CASSFVGSETQYF. The CDR3 DNA reads TGCGCCAGCAGCTTCGTGGGCAGTGAGACCCAGTACTTC.

The table lists this clonotype with many counts. This chain uses TRBV5-6 with TRBJ2-3; 12 nucleotides line up with TRBD2. With 4 bases clipped from V and 9 bases from J, the junction kept 6 bases outside the gene matches. Germline assignment: CDR1 SGHDT and CDR2 YYEEEE. The CDR3 is 14 residues long. For the CDR3, the DNA is TGTGCCAGCAGCCAATCGACTAGCGGGGGCACGCAGTATTTT. Translated, it gives CASSQSTSGGTQYF.

V is TRBV12-3 or TRBV12-4 and J is TRBJ1-1, with a weak D call TRBD1 (6 bases). The ends were cut back, 6 bases at V and 5 bases at J, with 19 bases in the middle. The CDR3 contains 15 residues. In nucleotides, the CDR3 is TGTGCCAGCAGCCGCCTAACCCACAGGGATACTGAAGCTTTCTTT. Residues: CASSRLTHRDTEAFF.

This chain uses TRBV28 with TRBJ2-1; 14 bases map to TRBD2. Trimming cost V 7 bases and J 3 bases; bases outside gene matches: 11. The CDR3 covers 18 residues. Germline-derived CDR1 and CDR2 are MDHEN and SYDVKM. This chain's CDR3 is CASTSLRGLAGVYNEQFF. CDR3 DNA: TGTGCCAGCACCTCGCTTAGGGGACTAGCGGGAGTCTACAATGAGCAGTTCTTC.

The rearrangement links TRBV7-9 to TRBJ1-1, with D possibly TRBD1 on 5 matching bases. Trimming pared 0 bases from V and 4 bases from J, leaving 12 bases between. There are 15 residues in the CDR3. From germline, CDR1 is SEHNR and CDR2 FQNEAQ (reference sequence). CDR3 sequence (DNA): TGTGCCAGCAGCTTAGCTACGCAGGGTGGCACTGAAGCTTTCTTT. This encodes CASSLATQGGTEAFF.

This clonotype was observed a handful of times. This chain joins TRBV12-3 or TRBV12-4 and TRBJ1-2; D not resolved. V lost 4 bases, J lost 4 bases, and 13 bases lay in between. This CDR3 is 14 amino acids long. Written as DNA, the CDR3 is TGTGCCAGCAGTTCCGGGATTCGGAGCTATGGCTACACCTTC. It codes for CASSSGIRSYGYTF.

This clonotype has just a few counts. J is TRBJ1-1 and V is TRBV5-1; TRBD1 agrees at 9 bases. The junction had 6 bases not matched to a gene; V was cut back by 4 bases and J by 5 bases. CDR1 SGHRS and CDR2 YFSETQ come from the germline V gene. The CDR3 has 14 amino acids. The CDR3 reads CASSPRTGETEAFF. CDR3 sequence (DNA): TGCGCCAGCAGCCCAAGGACAGGGGAAACTGAAGCTTTCTTT. The full variable domain, completed using reference TRBV5-1 and TRBJ1-1, is KAGVTQTPRYLIKTRGQQVTLSCSPISGHRSVSWYQQTPGQGLQFLFEYFSETQRNKGNFPGRFSGRQFSNSRSEMNVSTLELGDSALYLCASSPRTGETEAFFGQGTRLTVV.

V is TRBV14 and J is TRBJ2-7; D unclear. Per the germline V gene, CDR1 is SGHDN and CDR2 is FVKESK. The CDR3 spans 13 residues. V was trimmed by 1 base and J by 6 bases, leaving 10 bases between them. The CDR3 sequence: CASSQAIVGEQYF. The DNA for the CDR3 is TGTGCCAGCAGCCAAGCCATAGTGGGCGAGCAGTACTTC.

This clonotype was seen ten or more times. The chain is built from TRBV3-1 and TRBJ1-1; D call uncertain. With 1 base removed from V and 1 base from J, the gap between germline ends came to 7 bases. The germline V gene has CDR1 LGHDT and CDR2 YNNKEL (reference sequence). The CDR3 has 14 residues. The CDR3: CASSQVYQNTEAFF. As DNA, the CDR3 is TGTGCCAGCAGCCAAGTCTACCAGAACACTGAAGCTTTCTTT.

This clonotype came up a few times. The chain employs TRBV20-1 and TRBJ2-5; D call uncertain. Trimming stripped 3 bases from V and 5 bases from J, with 19 bases between. The CDR3 covers 15 residues. Germline V gives CDR1 DFQATT, CDR2 SNEGSKA (reference sequence). CDR3 bases: TGCAGTGCTAGGGCTCACAACCCCCCGGCGGAGACCCAGTACTTC. It is translated as CSARAHNPPAETQYF.

This clonotype was counted a few times. The chain employs TRBV9 and TRBJ2-2; 9 bases align to TRBD1. The CDR3 sequence is 15 residues long. Losses at the gene ends were 7 bases for V and 4 bases for J; bases not matched to a gene: 8. Germline lookup yields CDR1 SGDLS and CDR2 YYNGEE. CDR3 region: CASAPGTGSTGELFF. DNA of the CDR3: TGTGCCAGCGCCCCCGGGACAGGGTCCACCGGGGAGCTGTTTTTT.

The gene calls are TRBV7-2 and TRBJ2-1; tentatively, D is TRBD2 (5 bases). V was pared by 8 bases and J by 8 bases, with 13 bases between. Germline values: CDR1 SGHTA, CDR2 FQGNSA. This CDR3 comprises 12 residues. The CDR3 is CASHRGGYEQFF. CDR3 bases: TGTGCCAGCCATCGAGGAGGTTATGAGCAGTTCTTC.

This sequence joins TRBV29-1 and TRBJ2-5; 8 positions agree with TRBD1. The CDR3 spans 17 residues. Trimming cost V 6 bases and J 1 base; bases outside gene matches: 16. The germline V gene encodes CDR1 SQVTM and CDR2 ANQGSEA. The CDR3 here is CSVLVRAGGVPQETQYF. The CDR3 bases are TGCAGCGTCTTAGTACGGGCAGGGGGCGTCCCCCAAGAGACCCAGTACTTC.

In its sample, this clonotype was seen a few times. V gene TRBV6-5 combines with J gene TRBJ2-1; TRBD2 matches 10 bases. V shed 2 bases, J shed 5 bases, and the junction held 3 bases outside the gene matches. The CDR3 is 15 residues long. Germline lookup yields CDR1 MNHEY and CDR2 SVGAGI. The CDR3 is CASSYVLAGDNEQFF. CDR3 nucleotides: TGTGCCAGCAGTTACGTCCTAGCGGGGGACAATGAGCAGTTCTTC.

Turning to this clonotype: Since a much larger clone is just one base distant, this may be a read error. The chain couples TRBV12-3 or TRBV12-4 to TRBJ2-1, with TRBD2 as a possible D gene (5 bases). The V gene lost 6 bases and the J gene lost 10 bases, with 22 bases spanning the gap. The CDR3 covers 15 residues. The CDR3 DNA sequence: TGTGCCAGCAGCCCTAGGGAGCGGCAAAACTCAGAGCAGTTCTTC. Protein product: CASSPRERQNSEQFF.

The rearrangement joins TRBV4-1 to TRBJ2-5; 9 nucleotides match TRBD2. V lost 4 bases and J lost 5; bases outside the gene matches: 17. CDR3 size: 18 residues. CDR1 and CDR2 from the germline V gene are MGHRA and YSYEKL. DNA of the CDR3: TGCGCCAGCAGCCCCACCTCCGTGCCAGTAGCGGGAGACGAGACCCAGTACTTC. Encoded protein: CASSPTSVPVAGDETQYF.

This clonotype came up a few times. The gene calls are TRBV14 and TRBJ1-6, with TRBD1 matching 10 bases. This CDR3 has 16 amino acids. The junction had 6 bases not matched to a gene; V was cut back by 4 bases and J by 6 bases. Looked up from germline, CDR1 is SGHDN and CDR2 is FVKESK. The CDR3 region is CASSRGDRGGNSPLHF. Here the CDR3 DNA reads TGTGCCAGCAGCCGAGGGGACAGGGGAGGTAATTCACCCCTCCACTTT. The full variable domain, rest sourced from reference TRBV14 and TRBJ1-6, is EAGVTQFPSHSVIEKGQTVTLRCDPISGHDNLYWYRRVMGKEIKFLLHFVKESKQDESGMPNNRFLAERTGGTYSTLKVQPAELEDSGVYFCASSRGDRGGNSPLHFGNGTRLTVT.

This clonotype appeared a few times. The rearrangement uses TRBV5-6 and TRBJ2-3; the match to TRBD1 covers 7 bases. Germline V gene lookup returns CDR1 SGHDT and CDR2 YYEEEE. J was trimmed by 1 base and V by 6 bases; bases with no gene match: 5. This CDR3 contains 14 residues. The CDR3 sequence is CASTLGQGTDTQYF. CDR3 DNA sequence: TGTGCCAGCACCCTAGGACAGGGCACAGATACGCAGTATTTT.

This clonotype has only a few counts. For the CDR3, the DNA is TGTGCCTGTTCCGGGACAGGGGACGAGCAGTTCTTC. Amino acid sequence: CACSGTGDEQFF. This rearrangement joins TRBV6-8 to TRBJ2-1, with 10 bases fitting TRBD1. Germline-derived CDR1 and CDR2 are MNHGY and SAAAGT. The CDR3 runs 12 residues. V shed 11 bases, J shed 10 bases, and the junction held 8 bases outside the gene matches.

This clonotype was counted ten times or more. The V gene is TRBV20-1, the J gene TRBJ2-1; 11 positions agree with TRBD2. V was clipped by 6 bases and J by 7 bases; unmatched bases: 8. CDR1 DFQATT and CDR2 SNEGSKA come from the germline V gene (reference sequence). The CDR3 runs to 14 residues. CDR3 sequence reads: CSAKGLAGTNEQFF. CDR3 DNA sequence: TGCAGTGCCAAAGGACTAGCGGGCACTAATGAGCAGTTCTTC.

V usage is TRBV20-1 and J usage is TRBJ1-5; D may be TRBD1 (6 bases). CDR3 size: 15 residues. V gave up 5 bases and J gave up 0 bases, with 14 bases separating them. Germline assignment: CDR1 DFQATT and CDR2 SNEGSKA (reference sequence). The CDR3 here is CSASRGSDSNQPQHF. The CDR3 DNA is TGCAGTGCTTCGAGGGGGTCTGATAGCAATCAGCCCCAGCATTTT.

The chain employs TRBV12-3 or TRBV12-4 and TRBJ2-5; TRBD2 is a possible D gene (5 bases). This CDR3 is 13 amino acids long. Trimming left V 6 bases short and J 5 bases short, with 13 bases between. Written as DNA, the CDR3 is TGTGCCAGCAGCCACTCGACTACTGAGACCCAGTACTTC. Its protein is CASSHSTTETQYF.

This clonotype was counted a few times. CDR3 sequence reads: CASSSSGSTETQYF. The CDR3 DNA sequence: TGTGCCAGCAGTAGTAGCGGGAGCACAGAGACCCAGTACTTC. The rearrangement links TRBV9 to TRBJ2-5; 9 bases match TRBD2. Germline trimming cut 5 bases from V and 4 bases from J; bases unmatched to any gene: 6. The CDR3 loop spans 14 amino acids. From germline, CDR1 is SGDLS and CDR2 YYNGEE. The whole variable domain, filled in from reference TRBV9 and TRBJ2-5, reads DSGVTQTPKHLITATGQRVTLRCSPRSGDLSVYWYQQSLDQGLQFLIQYYNGEERAKGNILERFSAQQFPDLHSELNLSSLELGDSALYFCASSSSGSTETQYFGPGTRLLVL.

V gene TRBV11-2 combines with J gene TRBJ1-3; 7 bases are shared with TRBD1. Trimming took 3 bases from V and 3 from J; bases not matched to a gene: 5. The germline CDR1 and CDR2 sequences are SGHAT and FQNNGV. The CDR3 is 15 residues long. This CDR3 reads CASSLEGASGNTIYF. The DNA of the CDR3 is TGTGCCAGCAGCTTGGAGGGGGCGAGTGGAAACACCATATATTTT. The entire variable domain, with the rest obtained from reference TRBV11-2 and TRBJ1-3, is as follows: EAGVAQSPRYKIIEKRQSVAFWCNPISGHATLYWYQQILGQGPKLLIQFQNNGVVDDSQLPKDRFSAERLKGVDSTLKIQPAKLEDSAVYLCASSLEGASGNTIYFGEGSWLTVV.